The rows below give T cell receptor beta chains drawn from one sample of a study of T cell responses to AZD1222 COVID-19 vaccine. Only in-frame clones appear in the TCRdb table, and some are missing; sequencing was by immunoSEQ multiplex PCR. Of about 100,000 clones in the sample, about 89% are singletons; the top ten hold 4.2%. Sequences were derived from peripheral blood, sampled on day 0 of MenACWY control vaccination. The source of these receptors is an adult in good health. CDR3s include the opening cysteine and the closing phenylalanine or tryptophan. The D gene is left open where the match is weak. A row's size may be missing; if present it is once, few, many or a size class.

d_call: .
j_call: TRBJ2-2
clone_size: .
v_call: TRBV9
cdr3_aa: CASSHQRTEPYTGELFF
cdr3_nt: TGTGCCAGCAGCCATCAGCGAACCGAACCTTACACCGGGGAGCTGTTTTTT

d_call: .
j_call: TRBJ2-1
clone_size: .
v_call: TRBV2
cdr3_aa: CASSAGTPREFF
cdr3_nt: TGTGCCAGCAGCGCCGGGACCCCGAGGGAGTTCTTC

d_call: TRBD2
j_call: TRBJ2-5
clone_size: .
v_call: TRBV3-1/TRBV3-2
cdr3_aa: CASSQVPVSGGETQYF
cdr3_nt: TGTGCCAGCAGCCAAGTGCCGGTTAGCGGGGGCGAGACCCAGTACTTC

d_call: .
j_call: TRBJ1-2
clone_size: .
v_call: TRBV12-3/TRBV12-4
cdr3_aa: CASRGPGLGYTF
cdr3_nt: TGTGCCAGCAGGGGCCCAGGGCTTGGCTACACCTTC

d_call: .
j_call: TRBJ1-1
clone_size: .
v_call: TRBV11-2
cdr3_aa: CASSLRGLNTEAFF
cdr3_nt: TGTGCCAGCAGCTTAAGGGGCCTGAACACTGAAGCTTTCTTT

d_call: .
j_call: TRBJ1-6
clone_size: few
v_call: TRBV4-3
cdr3_aa: CASSQTHNRNSPLHF
cdr3_nt: TGCGCCAGCAGCCAAACACATAACCGCAATTCACCCCTCCACTTT

d_call: TRBD1
j_call: TRBJ1-1
clone_size: once
v_call: TRBV3-1/TRBV3-2
cdr3_aa: CASSQTRQGKAFF
cdr3_nt: TGTGCCAGCAGCCAAACCAGACAGGGTAAAGCTTTCTTT

d_call: .
j_call: TRBJ2-7
clone_size: .
v_call: TRBV6-2/TRBV6-3
cdr3_aa: CASSYRLREQQYF
cdr3_nt: TGTGCCAGCAGTTACAGGCTCAGGGAGCAGCAGTACTTC

d_call: .
j_call: TRBJ1-2
clone_size: .
v_call: TRBV5-5
cdr3_aa: CASSSGTNRVNYGYTF
cdr3_nt: TGTGCCAGCAGCTCCGGAACAAACAGGGTTAACTATGGCTACACCTTC

d_call: TRBD1
j_call: TRBJ1-3
clone_size: .
v_call: TRBV28
cdr3_aa: CASSTNGQGRNTIYF
cdr3_nt: TGTGCCAGCAGTACAAATGGACAGGGTAGAAACACCATATATTTT

d_call: .
j_call: TRBJ2-7
clone_size: .
v_call: TRBV6-2/TRBV6-3
cdr3_aa: CASSYQTSLGYEQYF
cdr3_nt: TGTGCCAGCAGTTACCAAACTAGCCTAGGCTACGAGCAGTACTTC

d_call: .
j_call: TRBJ1-4
clone_size: .
v_call: TRBV7-2
cdr3_aa: CASSLGGLDEKLFF
cdr3_nt: TGTGCCAGCAGCTTGGGGGGTTTGGATGAAAAACTGTTTTTT

d_call: .
j_call: TRBJ1-1
clone_size: once
v_call: TRBV12-3/TRBV12-4
cdr3_aa: CASSLVGGGEAFF
cdr3_nt: TGTGCCAGCAGTTTAGTGGGAGGAGGTGAAGCTTTCTTT

d_call: TRBD1
j_call: TRBJ2-2
clone_size: .
v_call: TRBV2
cdr3_aa: CASNPGQGETGELFF
cdr3_nt: TGTGCCAGCAACCCGGGACAGGGTGAAACCGGGGAGCTGTTTTTT

d_call: .
j_call: TRBJ2-7
clone_size: .
v_call: TRBV18
cdr3_aa: CASSPGRQDVNEQYF
cdr3_nt: TGTGCCAGCTCACCAGGGCGACAGGACGTGAACGAGCAGTACTTC

d_call: .
j_call: TRBJ1-6
clone_size: .
v_call: TRBV6-5
cdr3_aa: CASSYREYNSPLHF
cdr3_nt: TGTGCCAGCAGCTACAGGGAATATAATTCACCCCTCCACTTT

d_call: TRBD1
j_call: TRBJ1-2
clone_size: .
v_call: TRBV25-1
cdr3_aa: CASSWTGTAYGYTF
cdr3_nt: TGTGCCAGCAGTTGGACCGGGACAGCCTATGGCTACACCTTC

d_call: .
j_call: TRBJ2-1
clone_size: .
v_call: TRBV11-2
cdr3_aa: CASSPGASSYNEQFF
cdr3_nt: TGTGCCAGCAGCCCGGGGGCTAGCTCCTACAATGAGCAGTTCTTC

d_call: .
j_call: TRBJ2-3
clone_size: .
v_call: TRBV28
cdr3_aa: CASSFFMGDSTDTQYF
cdr3_nt: TGTGCCAGCAGTTTTTTCATGGGGGATAGCACAGATACGCAGTATTTT

d_call: .
j_call: TRBJ1-1
clone_size: once
v_call: TRBV6-5
cdr3_aa: CASSLERWNTEAFF
cdr3_nt: TGTGCCAGCAGTCTTGAACGGTGGAACACTGAAGCTTTCTTT

d_call: .
j_call: TRBJ1-4
clone_size: .
v_call: TRBV6-1
cdr3_aa: CASSEAGNEKLFF
cdr3_nt: TGTGCCAGCAGTGAAGCGGGTAATGAAAAACTGTTTTTT

d_call: .
j_call: TRBJ2-3
clone_size: .
v_call: TRBV7-9
cdr3_aa: CASSSGLDTDTQYF
cdr3_nt: TGTGCCAGCAGCTCCGGGCTTGACACAGATACGCAGTATTTT

d_call: .
j_call: TRBJ2-4
clone_size: .
v_call: TRBV28
cdr3_aa: CASSSNPGTSKNIQYF
cdr3_nt: TGTGCCAGCAGTTCCAACCCTGGGACATCGAAAAACATTCAGTACTTC

d_call: .
j_call: TRBJ1-1
clone_size: .
v_call: TRBV5-1
cdr3_aa: CASSLDGGAGTEAFF
cdr3_nt: TGCGCCAGCAGCTTGGATGGGGGCGCGGGGACTGAAGCTTTCTTT

d_call: .
j_call: TRBJ1-1
clone_size: .
v_call: TRBV4-3
cdr3_aa: CASSQDWKGEDTEAFF
cdr3_nt: TGCGCCAGCAGCCAAGACTGGAAAGGGGAGGACACTGAAGCTTTCTTT

d_call: .
j_call: TRBJ2-3
clone_size: .
v_call: TRBV5-8
cdr3_aa: CASSTLTVTDTQYF
cdr3_nt: TGTGCCAGCAGCACCTTGACAGTCACAGATACGCAGTATTTT

d_call: TRBD2
j_call: TRBJ2-3
clone_size: .
v_call: TRBV3-1/TRBV3-2
cdr3_aa: CASSPSGTTDTQYF
cdr3_nt: TGTGCCAGCAGCCCTAGCGGGACCACAGATACGCAGTATTTT

d_call: TRBD1
j_call: TRBJ1-4
clone_size: .
v_call: TRBV2
cdr3_aa: CASSVGQGANEKLFF
cdr3_nt: TGTGCCAGCAGTGTTGGACAGGGGGCTAATGAAAAACTGTTTTTT

d_call: .
j_call: TRBJ1-1
clone_size: .
v_call: TRBV4-1
cdr3_aa: CASSQGGGHTEAFF
cdr3_nt: TGCGCCAGCAGCCAAGGCGGCGGGCACACTGAAGCTTTCTTT

d_call: TRBD2
j_call: TRBJ2-7
clone_size: .
v_call: TRBV28
cdr3_aa: CASSPHNVLAGEQYF
cdr3_nt: TGTGCCAGCAGTCCGCACAACGTACTAGCGGGGGAGCAGTACTTC

d_call: TRBD2
j_call: TRBJ2-1
clone_size: .
v_call: TRBV6-5
cdr3_aa: CASSYRGTSYNEQFF
cdr3_nt: TGTGCCAGCAGTTATCGCGGGACTAGCTACAATGAGCAGTTCTTC

d_call: TRBD2
j_call: TRBJ2-7
clone_size: .
v_call: TRBV7-9
cdr3_aa: CASSPRTSWYEQYF
cdr3_nt: TGTGCCAGCAGCCCTAGGACTAGCTGGTACGAGCAGTACTTC

d_call: TRBD2
j_call: TRBJ2-3
clone_size: once
v_call: TRBV3-1/TRBV3-2
cdr3_aa: CASSRGLAYSTDTQYF
cdr3_nt: TGTGCCAGCAGCCGGGGACTAGCGTATAGCACAGATACGCAGTATTTT

d_call: TRBD2
j_call: TRBJ2-1
clone_size: .
v_call: TRBV6-6
cdr3_aa: CASSRMTGGRNNEQFF
cdr3_nt: TGTGCCAGCAGTCGAATGACGGGAGGTCGCAACAATGAGCAGTTCTTC

d_call: .
j_call: TRBJ1-2
clone_size: .
v_call: TRBV24-1
cdr3_aa: CATSASGLEGYTF
cdr3_nt: TGTGCCACCAGTGCGTCCGGGCTCGAGGGCTACACCTTC

d_call: TRBD1
j_call: TRBJ2-1
clone_size: .
v_call: TRBV4-1
cdr3_aa: CASSQGVGTGGNEQFF
cdr3_nt: TGCGCCAGCAGCCAAGGGGTTGGTACAGGGGGCAATGAGCAGTTCTTC

d_call: .
j_call: TRBJ2-7
clone_size: .
v_call: TRBV2
cdr3_aa: CASTLPPWEQYF
cdr3_nt: TGTGCCAGCACCCTCCCCCCGTGGGAGCAGTACTTC

d_call: .
j_call: TRBJ1-6
clone_size: few
v_call: TRBV6-5
cdr3_aa: CATSVGRGTPLHF
cdr3_nt: TGTGCCACCTCGGTTGGGAGGGGGACACCCCTCCACTTT

d_call: .
j_call: TRBJ2-3
clone_size: .
v_call: TRBV27
cdr3_aa: CASSLFLRTVDTQYF
cdr3_nt: TGTGCCAGCAGTTTATTCCTTCGTACCGTAGATACGCAGTATTTT

d_call: .
j_call: TRBJ2-1
clone_size: few
v_call: TRBV28
cdr3_aa: CASSFFQSSYNEQFF
cdr3_nt: TGTGCCAGCAGTTTTTTCCAGAGCTCCTACAATGAGCAGTTCTTC

d_call: TRBD1
j_call: TRBJ1-4
clone_size: once
v_call: TRBV5-1
cdr3_aa: CASSTPDRGEEKLFF
cdr3_nt: TGCGCCAGCAGCACGCCAGACAGGGGAGAGGAAAAACTGTTTTTT

d_call: .
j_call: TRBJ1-5
clone_size: .
v_call: TRBV18
cdr3_aa: CASSPPGLGVNQPQHF
cdr3_nt: TGTGCCAGCTCACCACCGGGTCTGGGGGTTAATCAGCCCCAGCATTTT